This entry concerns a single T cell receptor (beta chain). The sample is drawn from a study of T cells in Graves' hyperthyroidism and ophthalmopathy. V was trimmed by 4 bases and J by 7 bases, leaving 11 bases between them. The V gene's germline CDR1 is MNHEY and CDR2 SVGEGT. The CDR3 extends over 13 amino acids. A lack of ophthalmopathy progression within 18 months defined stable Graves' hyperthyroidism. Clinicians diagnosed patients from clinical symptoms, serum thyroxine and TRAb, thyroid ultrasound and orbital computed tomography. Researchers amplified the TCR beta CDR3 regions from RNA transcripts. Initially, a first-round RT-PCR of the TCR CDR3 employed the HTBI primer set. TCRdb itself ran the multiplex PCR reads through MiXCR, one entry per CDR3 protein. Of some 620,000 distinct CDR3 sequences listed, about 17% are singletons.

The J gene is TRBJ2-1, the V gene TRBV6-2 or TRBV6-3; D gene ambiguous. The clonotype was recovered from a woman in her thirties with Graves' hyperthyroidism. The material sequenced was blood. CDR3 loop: CASSSGNRNEQFF. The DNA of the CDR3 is TGTGCCAGCAGTTCCGGAAATAGAAATGAGCAGTTCTTC.